The 12 T cell receptor beta chains below come from one sample, sequenced in a study of CD8 T cells in ankylosing spondylitis. TCRdb recomputed calls from the 5' RACE reads with MiXCR, one row per CDR3 protein. The sample contains 340,000 or so distinct CDR3 sequences, roughly 14% of which appear only once. The sequenced sample consisted of blood, either unsorted or a sorted T cell fraction (not recorded which). The receptors derive from a male donor with ankylosing spondylitis or in good health (not recorded which).

This rearrangement joins TRBV7-8 to TRBJ2-1; possible D gene TRBD2, 5 bases. The CDR3 runs to 13 residues. V lost 5 bases and J 10 bases, leaving 15 bases between the germline ends. From germline, CDR1 is SGHVS and CDR2 FQNEAQ. In DNA form, the CDR3 reads TGTGCCAGCAGCCCCTTCGGGATCAGCGAGCAGTTCTTC. This gives the protein CASSPFGISEQFF.

This clonotype appeared once. The chain couples TRBV5-1 to TRBJ2-7; D may correspond to TRBD1 or TRBD2 (5 bases each). Trimming stripped 4 bases from V and 6 bases from J, with 17 bases between. Germline loops: CDR1 SGHRS, CDR2 YFSETQ. CDR3 size: 14 residues. The CDR3 DNA reads TGCGCCAGCAGCGCCCCGGGACCAAGAGGCGAGCAGTACTTC. Protein product: CASSAPGPRGEQYF.

This clonotype was seen a handful of times. This chain connects TRBV29-1 to TRBJ2-5, with a weak D call TRBD2 (5 bases). CDR1 is SQVTM, CDR2 ANQGSEA, per germline. V lost 3 bases to trimming and J lost 1 base, with 6 bases between them. This CDR3 region has 12 residues. The CDR3 nucleotides read TGCAGCGTTGACGGGGTCCAAGAGACCCAGTACTTC. Translating it yields CSVDGVQETQYF.

The CDR3 DNA is TGTGCCAGCAGTTGGTTAGGGAATGAGCAGTTCTTC. Protein: CASSWLGNEQFF. The chain joins TRBV7-2 to TRBJ2-1; D is unresolved. V was cut by 6 bases and J by 7 bases, with 10 bases left in between. Per germline, CDR1 SGHTA and CDR2 FQGNSA. This CDR3 has 12 amino acids. Complete variable domain (other parts from reference TRBV7-2 and TRBJ2-1): GAGVSQSPSNKVTEKGKDVELRCDPISGHTALYWYRQSLGQGLEFLIYFQGNSAPDKSGLPSDRFSAERTGGSVSTLTIQRTQQEDSAVYLCASSWLGNEQFFGPGTRLTVL.

This clonotype turned up a few times. The junction does not match germline at one end; this may be a read error. The rearrangement uses TRBV12-3 or TRBV12-4 and TRBJ1-5; the D gene is possibly TRBD1 (5 bases). The CDR3 runs to 13 residues. The CDR3 loop is CACRQNLNQPQHF. In nucleotides, the CDR3 is TGTGCCTGCAGACAGAACCTCAATCAGCCCCAGCATTTT.

V usage is TRBV5-1 and J usage is TRBJ2-7; no reliable D call. Per the germline V gene, CDR1 is SGHRS and CDR2 is YFSETQ. This CDR3 region has 12 residues. V was pared by 1 base and J by 7 bases, with 9 bases between. This chain's CDR3 is CASSLFKKEQYF. The CDR3 DNA is TGCGCCAGCAGCTTGTTTAAGAAGGAGCAGTACTTC. The full variable domain, rest sourced from reference TRBV5-1 and TRBJ2-7, is KAGVTQTPRYLIKTRGQQVTLSCSPISGHRSVSWYQQTPGQGLQFLFEYFSETQRNKGNFPGRFSGRQFSNSRSEMNVSTLELGDSALYLCASSLFKKEQYFGPGTRLTVT.

The V gene is TRBV7-2, the J gene TRBJ2-3; no definite D call. Germline CDR1 is SGHTA and CDR2 is FQGNSA. Trimming removed 1 base at V and 4 bases at J, with 6 bases between. The CDR3 extends over 13 amino acids. The CDR3 region is CASSLGWADTQYF. CDR3 bases: TGTGCCAGCAGCTTAGGATGGGCAGATACGCAGTATTTT.

This clonotype has just a few counts. The V and J genes are TRBV12-5 and TRBJ2-3, with D perhaps matching TRBD1 (5 bases). The CDR3 has 15 amino acids. The germline V gene encodes CDR1 LGHNT and CDR2 FRNRAP. Trimming took off 0 bases at V and 6 bases at J, with 13 bases between the two ends. The CDR3 DNA reads TGTGCTAGTGGTTTGGTAAGGGGCCCATCCGATACGCAGTATTTT. It specifies CASGLVRGPSDTQYF.

This chain links TRBV6-2 or TRBV6-3 with TRBJ2-7; 8 bases agree with TRBD2. The CDR3 is 14 residues long. The V and J ends lost 7 bases and 3 bases, in that order; junction bases with no gene match: 8. CDR1 is MNHEY and CDR2 is SVGEGT in the germline V gene. CDR3 DNA sequence: TGTGCCAGCACCACCCGCCGGGGGGGCTACGAGCAGTACTTC. As protein: CASTTRRGGYEQYF.

Concerning this clonotype itself: One base away lies a much larger clone, so this may be a sequencing read error. The rearrangement links TRBV7-9 to TRBJ2-5, with D uncertain. V was clipped by 2 bases and J by 3 bases, with 10 bases between them. CDR3 length equals 14 residues. The germline gives CDR1 SEHNR, CDR2 FQNEAQ (reference sequence). This CDR3 is CASSLWAGEETQYF. CDR3 bases: TGTGCCAGCAGCTTATGGGCAGGAGAAGAGACCCAGTACTTC.

The chain is built from TRBV12-3 or TRBV12-4 and TRBJ2-4; D may be TRBD1 (7 bases). The CDR3 sequence is 16 residues long. Trimming shortened V by 6 bases and J by 0 bases, and 15 bases separated the two germline ends. CDR3 nucleotides: TGTGCCAGCAGCCAGGGGGGTCCGCTAGCCAAAAACATTCAGTACTTC. This translates into CASSQGGPLAKNIQYF.

Many counts were recorded for this clonotype. This chain connects TRBV5-1 to TRBJ2-7, with a tentative D call TRBD1 (5 bases). V was shortened by 0 bases and J by 4 bases, with 11 bases between the two germline ends. Germline loops: CDR1 SGHRS, CDR2 YFSETQ. The CDR3 is made up of 14 amino acids. The CDR3, as DNA: TGCGCCAGCAGCTTGGCCTACGCAGGGTACGAGCAGTACTTC. It specifies CASSLAYAGYEQYF.